This TCR beta chain was captured by sequencing in a study of blood T cells in healthy people across ages. Next came a second PCR, run for about 7 to 11 cycles, which used a sample-barcoded 5' primer along with a J-beta primer mix. TCRdb re-called the 5' RACE reads through MiXCR, storing one row per CDR3 protein. This table holds about a million distinct CDR3 sequences, 35% to 45% found once. Germline assignment: CDR1 SGHAT and CDR2 FQNNGV. The germline V and J ends were trimmed by 4 bases and 7 bases, with 17 bases remaining between them. This CDR3 spans 14 amino acids. Notes on this clonotype: With a much larger clone just one base away, this may be a read error.

This chain uses TRBV11-2 with TRBJ2-7; tentative D call: TRBD1 (7 bases). This sequence originates from a man between 18 and 29 years old in good health. Sequencing was carried out using blood. CDR3 protein: CASSYQGGNNEQYF. In DNA form, the CDR3 reads TGTGCCAGCAGCTATCAGGGGGGCAACAATGAGCAGTACTTC.